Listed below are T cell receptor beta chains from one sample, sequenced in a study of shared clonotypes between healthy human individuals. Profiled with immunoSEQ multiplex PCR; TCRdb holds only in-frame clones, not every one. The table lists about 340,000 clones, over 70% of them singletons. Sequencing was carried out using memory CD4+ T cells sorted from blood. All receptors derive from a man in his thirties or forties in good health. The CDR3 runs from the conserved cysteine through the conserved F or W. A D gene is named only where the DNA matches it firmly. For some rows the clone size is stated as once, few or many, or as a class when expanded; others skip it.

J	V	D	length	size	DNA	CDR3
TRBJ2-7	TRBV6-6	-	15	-	TGTGCCAGCAGTAGAAAGGGCGGACAGATTTACGAGCAGTACTTC	CASSRKGGQIYEQYF
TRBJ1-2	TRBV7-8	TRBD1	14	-	TGTGCCAGCAGCATGGGGACAGGGAACTATGGCTACACCTTC	CASSMGTGNYGYTF
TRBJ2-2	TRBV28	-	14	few	TGTGCCAGCAAATTAATAGGGTTCACCGGGGAGCTGTTTTTT	CASKLIGFTGELFF
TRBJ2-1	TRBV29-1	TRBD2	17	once	TGCAGCGTTGATGGTGGCTGGGGCGGGAGTCTTGTCGATGAGCAGTTCTTC	CSVDGGWGGSLVDEQFF
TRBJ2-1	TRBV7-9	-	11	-	TGTGCCAGCAGCTTAACTCATGAGCAGTTCTTC	CASSLTHEQFF
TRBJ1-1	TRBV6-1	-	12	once	TGTGCCAGCAGCCCAAGCGGTCTTGAAGCTTTCTTT	CASSPSGLEAFF
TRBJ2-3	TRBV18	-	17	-	TGTGCCAGCTCACCACCGGCGGCTTCTCCTAGCACAGATACGCAGTATTTT	CASSPPAASPSTDTQYF
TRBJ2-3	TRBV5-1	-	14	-	TGCGCCAGCAGCCGAACAGGTACCACAGATACGCAGTATTTT	CASSRTGTTDTQYF
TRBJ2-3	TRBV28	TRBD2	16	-	TGTGCCAGCAGTAAACGTGGGCGGGAGGTGGTGAATACGCAGTATTTT	CASSKRGREVVNTQYF
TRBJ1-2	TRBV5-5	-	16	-	TGTGCCAGCAGCCCGGGAGGCAGAGATACTAACTATGGCTACACCTTC	CASSPGGRDTNYGYTF
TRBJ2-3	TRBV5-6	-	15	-	TGTGCCAGCAGCTTGGGAGGAGGGGGCCCAGATACGCAGTATTTT	CASSLGGGGPDTQYF
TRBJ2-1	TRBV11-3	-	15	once	TGTGCCAGCAGCCGTGAGGACAGAGGGTACAATGAGCAGTTCTTC	CASSREDRGYNEQFF
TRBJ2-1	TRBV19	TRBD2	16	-	TGTGCCAGTAGGTCGACTAGCGGTATCTATTACAATGAGCAGTTCTTC	CASRSTSGIYYNEQFF
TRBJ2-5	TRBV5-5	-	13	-	TGTGCCAGCAGCCCCCGACCCGAGGAGACCCAGTACTTC	CASSPRPEETQYF
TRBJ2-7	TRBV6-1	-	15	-	TGTGCCAGCAGTGAAGCCTGGGAAGTCGAGGACGAGCAGTACTTC	CASSEAWEVEDEQYF
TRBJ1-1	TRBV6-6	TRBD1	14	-	TGTGCCAGCAGTTACCGGCAGGGGGGCACTGAAGCTTTCTTT	CASSYRQGGTEAFF
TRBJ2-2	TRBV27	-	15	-	TGTGCCAGCAGTTTAGAGGGCAGGAACACCGGGGAGCTGTTTTTT	CASSLEGRNTGELFF
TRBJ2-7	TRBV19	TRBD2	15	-	TGTGCCAGTAGTATCACTAGCGGGAAACGTTACGAGCAGTACTTC	CASSITSGKRYEQYF
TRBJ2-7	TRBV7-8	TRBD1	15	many	TGTGCCAGCAGCCCAGGGACAGGGCAGGGAATTGAGCAGTACTTC	CASSPGTGQGIEQYF
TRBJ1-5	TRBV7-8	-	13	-	TGTGCCAGCAGCTTAGATAGTCCGCAGCCCCAGCATTTT	CASSLDSPQPQHF
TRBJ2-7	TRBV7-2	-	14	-	TGTGCCAGCAGCCCCGGGAGCCAATTCTACGAGCAGTACTTC	CASSPGSQFYEQYF
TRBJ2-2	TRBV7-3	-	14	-	TGTGCCAGCAGAATTTCTACGAACACCGGGGAGCTGTTTTTT	CASRISTNTGELFF
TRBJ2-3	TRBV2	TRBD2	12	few	TGTGCCAGCCGGGAGGGAGCAGATACGCAGTATTTT	CASREGADTQYF
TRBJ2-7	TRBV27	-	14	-	TGTGCCAGCAGCCCCGGGGCCTGGGTTTCCGAGCAGTACTTC	CASSPGAWVSEQYF
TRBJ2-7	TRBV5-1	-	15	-	TGCGCCAGCAGCCAGGGCGGATCAGGCTCCTACGAGCAGTACTTC	CASSQGGSGSYEQYF
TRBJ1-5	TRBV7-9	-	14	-	TGTGCCAGCAGCTTTAACAGTCCCAATCAGCCCCAGCATTTT	CASSFNSPNQPQHF
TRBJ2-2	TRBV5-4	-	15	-	TGTGCCAGCAGCTTGGGCGGGTGGGCCACCGGGGAGCTGTTTTTT	CASSLGGWATGELFF
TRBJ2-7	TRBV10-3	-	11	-	TGTGCCATCGGAGATTACTACGAGCAGTACTTC	CAIGDYYEQYF
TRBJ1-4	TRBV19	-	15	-	TGTGCCAGTAGCCCCATGGGGGGGAACAATGAAAAACTGTTTTTT	CASSPMGGNNEKLFF
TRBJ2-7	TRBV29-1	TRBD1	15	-	TGCAGCGTTGGGGACAGGGGGCTCATAGGAAACGAGCAGTACTTC	CSVGDRGLIGNEQYF
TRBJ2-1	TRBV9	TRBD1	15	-	TGTGCCAGCAGCGTAACAGGGGACCAATACAATGAGCAGTTCTTC	CASSVTGDQYNEQFF
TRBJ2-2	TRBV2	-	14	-	TGTGCCAGCAGTGGGCTAGCATGGACCGGGGAGCTGTTTTTT	CASSGLAWTGELFF
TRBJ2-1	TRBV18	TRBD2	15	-	TGTGCCAGCTCACCGGAGACTAGCGGGAGGGCCATTCAGTTCTTC	CASSPETSGRAIQFF
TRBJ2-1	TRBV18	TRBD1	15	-	TGTGCCAGCTCACCTGGACAGGGTCTCAACAATGAGCAGTTCTTC	CASSPGQGLNNEQFF